What follows are 30 T cell receptor beta chains derived from one specimen sequenced in a study of PD-1 blockade in classical Hodgkin lymphoma. Following autologous stem cell transplantation, relapse occurred in every patient, and exposure to brentuximab vedotin varied. TCRdb's table, derived via immunoSEQ multiplex PCR, lists solely in-frame clones and lacks some. The data contain 100,000 or so clones, 80% to 90% of them singletons. This material consisted of peripheral blood mononuclear cells (PBMCs), taken before the second cycle of nivolumab. All receptors derive from a human donor with classical Hodgkin lymphoma.

The chain has TRBV4-2 and TRBJ1-3; D call uncertain. The ends were cut back, 1 base at V and 0 bases at J, with 7 bases in the middle. The CDR3 covers 15 residues. The germline CDR1 and CDR2 sequences are LGHNA and YNFKEQ. The CDR3 is CASSQVGNSGNTIYF. Here the CDR3 DNA reads TGTGCCAGCAGCCAAGTTGGGAACTCTGGAAACACCATATATTTT.

This chain connects TRBV6-5 to TRBJ1-2, with 9 nucleotides matching TRBD1. From germline, CDR1 is MNHEY and CDR2 SVGAGI. The V gene end was trimmed by 5 bases and the J gene end by 4 bases; junction bases not matched to a gene: 2. The CDR3 contains 13 residues. The CDR3 loop reads CASSLQGAYGYTF. CDR3 in DNA: TGTGCCAGCAGTCTACAGGGGGCCTATGGCTACACCTTC.

This rearrangement joins TRBV30 to TRBJ1-1; 10 nucleotides align to TRBD1. J lost 4 bases, V lost 7 bases, and 6 bases had no gene match. CDR1 and CDR2 from the germline V gene are GTSNPN and SVGIG (reference sequence). This CDR3 has 13 amino acids. The CDR3: CAFRQGAVTEAFF. In DNA form, the CDR3 reads TGTGCCTTCCGACAGGGGGCCGTCACTGAAGCTTTCTTT.

This chain uses TRBV10-2 with TRBJ1-1; D unresolved. The CDR3 loop spans 14 amino acids. Between the trimmed V and J ends, which lost 7 bases and 1 base, there was a span of 13 bases. CDR1 and CDR2 (germline): WSHSY, SAAADI. CDR3 protein: CASNSGLGNTEAFF. CDR3 nucleotides: TGCGCCAGCAATTCCGGGCTGGGGAACACTGAAGCTTTCTTT.

The chain carries TRBV7-9 and TRBJ2-7; D is perhaps TRBD1 (5 bases). The germline V gene encodes CDR1 SEHNR and CDR2 FQNEAQ (reference sequence). V was cut by 1 base and J by 0 bases, with 16 bases left in between. This CDR3 has 17 residues. The CDR3 spells CASSLEVTDTYSYEQYF. CDR3 sequence (DNA): TGTGCCAGCAGCTTAGAAGTGACGGACACCTACTCCTACGAGCAGTACTTC. The variable domain in full, completed from reference TRBV7-9 and TRBJ2-7, reads DTGVSQNPRHKITKRGQNVTFRCDPISEHNRLYWYRQTLGQGPEFLTYFQNEAQLEKSRLLSDRFSAERPKGSFSTLEIQRTEQGDSAMYLCASSLEVTDTYSYEQYFGPGTRLTVT.

This clone appeared once. The chain combines TRBV15 with TRBJ2-7; tentative D call: TRBD1 (5 bases). The CDR3 spans 15 residues. The V gene lost 1 base and the J gene lost 3 bases, with 13 bases spanning the gap. Germline-derived CDR1 and CDR2 are LNHNV and YYDKDF (reference sequence). The CDR3 coding sequence is TGTGCCACCAGCAGAGCGGGCTCAGGGAACTACGAGCAGTACTTC. Protein: CATSRAGSGNYEQYF.

The chain carries TRBV5-3 and TRBJ2-5; possibly TRBD1 for D (6 bases). TRBV5-3 is classed as an ORF, of uncertain function. The CDR3 has 17 residues. V was shortened by 0 bases and J by 5 bases, with 20 bases between the two germline ends. In DNA form, the CDR3 reads TGTGCCAGAAGCTTGGTGCTCCAGGTGGGGGCTAAGGAGACCCAGTACTTC. Protein product: CARSLVLQVGAKETQYF.

The rearrangement links TRBV25-1 to TRBJ2-2; 7 bases map to TRBD1. Germline V gene lookup returns CDR1 MGHDK and CDR2 SYGVNS. With V trimmed by 6 bases and J by 1 base, 8 bases remained unmatched. The CDR3 runs to 16 residues. The CDR3 sequence is CASSGYRGLNTGELFF. The CDR3 DNA reads as TGTGCCAGCAGCGGTTACAGGGGTTTGAACACCGGGGAGCTGTTTTTT.

The chain combines TRBV27 with TRBJ2-7; TRBD1 agrees at 9 bases. The CDR3 sequence is 15 residues long. Trimming took 6 bases from V and 3 from J; bases not matched to a gene: 9. The germline gives CDR1 MNHEY, CDR2 SMNVEV (reference sequence). CDR3 sequence: CASRPAGTGIYEQYF. As DNA, the CDR3 is TGTGCCAGCAGACCAGCCGGGACAGGGATCTACGAGCAGTACTTC.

V and J are TRBV27 and TRBJ2-7; D gene unclear. Germline V gene sequence: CDR1 MNHEY, CDR2 SMNVEV (reference sequence). The CDR3 has 12 residues. Trimming shortened V by 4 bases and J by 3 bases, and 7 bases separated the two germline ends. In DNA, the CDR3 is TGTGCCAGCAGTTCCCCCGGCTACGAGCAGTACTTC. It specifies CASSSPGYEQYF.

This chain links TRBV10-2 with TRBJ2-7; TRBD1 might be the D (6 bases). CDR1 is WSHSY and CDR2 is SAAADI in the germline V gene. V was cut by 8 bases and J by 3 bases, with 17 bases left in between. The CDR3 consists of 14 residues. The CDR3 nucleotides read TGCGCCAGCGCTAACGACAGGACCGGCTACGAGCAGTACTTC. Protein product: CASANDRTGYEQYF.

CDR3 DNA sequence: TGCGCCAGCAGCTTAAAGGTGAGCTACGAGCAGTACTTC. Its protein product is CASSLKVSYEQYF. The chain recombines TRBV5-1 with TRBJ2-7; no definite D call. Deletions cut 2 bases from V and 3 bases from J, with 9 bases between. The CDR3 consists of 13 residues. Per germline, CDR1 SGHRS and CDR2 YFSETQ.

The chain has TRBV11-3 and TRBJ2-7; 13 positions agree with TRBD2. This CDR3 comprises 19 residues. Unmatched junction bases numbered 11, after V lost 1 base and J lost 2 bases. Germline CDR1 is SGHNT and CDR2 is YENEEA. The CDR3 region has the DNA TGTGCCAGCAGCTTAGCCTTGACTAGCGGGGGGACGTCCGCCTACGAGCAGTACTTC. It specifies CASSLALTSGGTSAYEQYF.

The CDR3 DNA reads TGTGCCAGCAGCGCCCAGGGGCGCACTGAAGCTTTCTTT. Translated: CASSAQGRTEAFF. The chain carries TRBV9 and TRBJ1-1; possibly TRBD1 for D (6 bases). Per germline, CDR1 SGDLS and CDR2 YYNGEE. This CDR3 is 13 amino acids long. V shed 3 bases and J shed 4 bases, with 10 bases lying between them.

The J gene is TRBJ2-7, the V gene TRBV5-1; D possibly uses TRBD1 or TRBD2 (5 bases each). The CDR3 consists of 14 residues. V lost 0 bases and J 3 bases, leaving 10 bases between the germline ends. Germline V gene data show CDR1 as SGHRS and CDR2 as YFSETQ. CDR3 sequence (DNA): TGCGCCAGCAGCTTGGCGGGGCTGGGCTACGAGCAGTACTTC. Encoded protein: CASSLAGLGYEQYF.

This chain connects TRBV10-3 to TRBJ2-2, with D hard to call. The V end was cut by 7 bases, the J end by 1 base, with 4 bases between. The CDR3 contains 12 residues. The germline V gene encodes CDR1 ENHRY and CDR2 SYGVKD. This CDR3 reads CAITENTGELFF. The CDR3 DNA follows: TGTGCCATCACCGAGAACACCGGGGAGCTGTTTTTT.

This chain's CDR3 is CASSQGSNRGDQPQHF. Here the CDR3 DNA reads TGCGCCAGCAGCCAAGGATCGAACAGGGGAGATCAGCCCCAGCATTTT. The chain has TRBV4-1 and TRBJ1-5, with 7 bases matching TRBD1. CDR1 and CDR2 from the germline V gene are MGHRA and YSYEKL. The V and J ends lost 1 base and 5 bases, in that order; junction bases with no gene match: 8. This CDR3 has 16 residues.

The count of this clone is one. The rearrangement uses TRBV27 and TRBJ2-7; TRBD1 matches 9 bases. CDR3 size: 16 residues. V lost 3 bases to trimming and J lost 1 base; unmatched junction nucleotides: 7. In germline, CDR1 is MNHEY, CDR2 SMNVEV (reference sequence). CDR3: CASSFGPGTGSYEQYF. The CDR3 DNA reads TGTGCCAGCAGTTTCGGCCCCGGGACAGGGTCCTACGAGCAGTACTTC.

The gene calls are TRBV27 and TRBJ2-5, with D tentatively TRBD1 (5 bases). The CDR3 spans 13 residues. Trimming pared 5 bases from V and 5 bases from J, leaving 12 bases between. Germline assignment: CDR1 MNHEY and CDR2 SMNVEV (reference sequence). For the CDR3, the DNA is TGTGCCAGCAGTCCCCGGCAGGGTGAGACCCAGTACTTC. It yields the protein CASSPRQGETQYF.

This chain uses TRBV5-1 with TRBJ1-1; D gene uncertain. The CDR3 covers 14 residues. Germline CDR1 is SGHRS and CDR2 is YFSETQ. V was cut by 6 bases and J by 1 base, with 13 bases left in between. The CDR3 loop is CASKERQTNTEAFF. The CDR3 region has the DNA TGCGCCAGCAAAGAAAGACAAACGAACACTGAAGCTTTCTTT.

The gene calls are TRBV4-2 and TRBJ2-3; 14 bases are a match to TRBD2. Germline V CDR1 and CDR2: LGHNA, YNFKEQ. This CDR3 is 18 amino acids long. Trimming cost V 3 bases and J 0 bases; bases outside gene matches: 5. The CDR3 bases are TGTGCCAGCAGCCAGGGACTAGCGGGGGCAATAAGCACAGATACGCAGTATTTT. This codes for CASSQGLAGAISTDTQYF.

V gene TRBV7-9 combines with J gene TRBJ2-1; TRBD1 is a possible D gene (5 bases). This CDR3 is built from 16 residues. Germline V gene data show CDR1 as SEHNR and CDR2 as FQNEAQ (reference sequence). The V and J ends lost 1 base and 6 bases respectively, with 16 bases between them. CDR3 DNA sequence: TGTGCCAGCAGCTTAGGCCTCAAAGGGGCCGCCAATGAGCAGTTCTTC. Protein: CASSLGLKGAANEQFF. Complete variable domain (other parts from reference TRBV7-9 and TRBJ2-1): DTGVSQNPRHKITKRGQNVTFRCDPISEHNRLYWYRQTLGQGPEFLTYFQNEAQLEKSRLLSDRFSAERPKGSFSTLEIQRTEQGDSAMYLCASSLGLKGAANEQFFGPGTRLTVL.

The gene calls are TRBV7-8 and TRBJ2-3; D not certain. The CDR3 consists of 12 residues. Trimming removed 2 bases at V and 6 bases at J, with 6 bases between. Germline values: CDR1 SGHVS, CDR2 FQNEAQ. The CDR3 reads CASSLKPDTQYF. The CDR3 DNA is TGTGCCAGCAGCTTAAAGCCGGATACGCAGTATTTT.

This clone was picked up one time. The chain recombines TRBV10-2 with TRBJ1-2, with D unresolved. CDR1 WSHSY and CDR2 SAAADI come from the germline V gene. V shed 3 bases and J shed 2 bases, with 13 bases lying between them. This CDR3 contains 15 residues. The CDR3 region is CASSEQWSRNYGYTF. CDR3 nucleotides: TGCGCCAGCAGTGAACAATGGTCTCGAAACTATGGCTACACCTTC.

J is TRBJ2-7 and V is TRBV7-2, with TRBD1 identical over 7 bases. This CDR3 has 14 residues. Germline CDR1 SGHTA, CDR2 FQGNSA. V dropped 5 bases and J dropped 2; count of bases not matched to a gene: 6. CDR3 sequence: CASSEDRETYEQYF. As DNA, the CDR3 is TGTGCCAGCAGCGAAGACAGGGAGACCTACGAGCAGTACTTC. The full variable domain, completed using reference TRBV7-2 and TRBJ2-7, is GAGVSQSPSNKVTEKGKDVELRCDPISGHTALYWYRQSLGQGLEFLIYFQGNSAPDKSGLPSDRFSAERTGGSVSTLTIQRTQQEDSAVYLCASSEDRETYEQYFGPGTRLTVT.

The chain links TRBV28 to TRBJ2-7; D gene uncertain. V lost 3 bases and J lost 0, with 9 bases in between. The germline V gene has CDR1 MDHEN and CDR2 SYDVKM. This CDR3 region has 14 residues. DNA for the CDR3: TGTGCCAGCAGTTTGTTTCCCAGCTCCTACGAGCAGTACTTC. Translating gives CASSLFPSSYEQYF. Full variable domain (missing parts from reference TRBV28 and TRBJ2-7): DVKVTQSSRYLVKRTGEKVFLECVQDMDHENMFWYRQDPGLGLRLIYFSYDVKMKEKGDIPEGYSVSREKKERFSLILESASTNQTSMYLCASSLFPSSYEQYFGPGTRLTVT.

The V call is TRBV19, the J call TRBJ1-4; D ambiguous. The CDR3 is 15 residues long. Germline CDR1 is LNHDA and CDR2 is SQIVND (reference sequence). V was shortened by 6 bases and J by 11 bases, with 22 bases between the two germline ends. As DNA, the CDR3 is TGTGCCAGTAGCCCAGATGGGCGTACGGGATGGAAACTGTTTTTT. As protein: CASSPDGRTGWKLFF.

J is TRBJ2-3 and V is TRBV12-5, with D hard to call. Germline V gene data show CDR1 as LGHNT and CDR2 as FRNRAP. V was shortened by 1 base and J by 2 bases, with 4 bases between the two germline ends. This CDR3 has 13 residues. The CDR3, as DNA: TGTGCTAGTGGTTTGGACAACACAGATACGCAGTATTTT. Protein: CASGLDNTDTQYF.

The V and J genes are TRBV27 and TRBJ2-1, with 8 bases fitting TRBD2. Germline V gives CDR1 MNHEY, CDR2 SMNVEV (reference sequence). The CDR3 consists of 17 residues. V shed 6 bases, J shed 10 bases, and the junction held 20 bases outside the gene matches. For the CDR3, the DNA is TGTGCCAGCAGCCCCCCCTCCAAGGGCGGGGGGCCACGGGAGCAGTTCTTC. Translated: CASSPPSKGGGPREQFF.

This chain uses TRBV7-2 with TRBJ1-2, with D uncertain. This CDR3 comprises 12 residues. V was cut by 5 bases and J by 8 bases, with 12 bases left in between. Per germline, CDR1 SGHTA and CDR2 FQGNSA. CDR3 sequence: CASSPSWAGYTF. The CDR3 region has the DNA TGTGCCAGCAGCCCCTCTTGGGCCGGCTACACCTTC.